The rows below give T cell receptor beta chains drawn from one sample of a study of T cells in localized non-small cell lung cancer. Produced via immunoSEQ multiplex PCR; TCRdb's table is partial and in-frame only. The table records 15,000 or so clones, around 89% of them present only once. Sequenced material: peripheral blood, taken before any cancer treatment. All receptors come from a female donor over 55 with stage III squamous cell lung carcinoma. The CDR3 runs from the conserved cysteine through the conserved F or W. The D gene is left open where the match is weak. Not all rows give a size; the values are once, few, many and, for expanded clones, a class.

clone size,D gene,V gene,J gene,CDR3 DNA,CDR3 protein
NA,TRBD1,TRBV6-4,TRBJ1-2,TGTGCCAGCAGTGACCAGGGGGGATATGGCTACACCTTC,CASSDQGGYGYTF
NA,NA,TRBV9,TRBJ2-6,TGTGCCAGCAGCGTAGATTTCCCCGCTGGGGCCAACGTCCTGACTTTC,CASSVDFPAGANVLTF
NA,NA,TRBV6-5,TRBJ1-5,TGTGCCAGCAGAGCAACGGATTATAGCAATCAGCCCCAGCATTTT,CASRATDYSNQPQHF
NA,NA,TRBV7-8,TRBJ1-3,TGTGCCAGCAGCTTATGGGGTACTAACTCTGGAAACACCATATATTTT,CASSLWGTNSGNTIYF
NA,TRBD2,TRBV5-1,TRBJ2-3,TGCGCCAGCAGCGCTGGACTAGCGGGAGGGCCCGGGACAGATACGCAGTATTTT,CASSAGLAGGPGTDTQYF
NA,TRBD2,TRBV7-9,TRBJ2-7,TGTGCCAGCAGCTTAGGGACTAGCGGGGACACCTACGAGCAGTACTTC,CASSLGTSGDTYEQYF
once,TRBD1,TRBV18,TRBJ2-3,TGTGCCAGCTCACCGTCCGGACAGGGGCCCACAGATACGCAGTATTTT,CASSPSGQGPTDTQYF
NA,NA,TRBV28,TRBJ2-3,TGTGCCAGCAGTTTATTCAGGGGATCTAGCACAGATACGCAGTATTTT,CASSLFRGSSTDTQYF
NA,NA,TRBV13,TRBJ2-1,TGTGCCAGCAGCCAATGGACTATACGTCAGAAGGAGCAGTTCTTC,CASSQWTIRQKEQFF
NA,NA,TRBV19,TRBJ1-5,TGTGCCAGTAAAGGAGGAGGGTATAGCAATCAGCCCCAGCATTTT,CASKGGGYSNQPQHF
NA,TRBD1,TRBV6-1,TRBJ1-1,TGTGCCAGCAGCTACGACAGGGGAAGGACTGAAGCTTTCTTT,CASSYDRGRTEAFF
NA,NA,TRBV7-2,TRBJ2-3,TGTGCCAGCAGCTTAGATGTAAATCCAAAGTCAGGAGATACGCAGTATTTT,CASSLDVNPKSGDTQYF
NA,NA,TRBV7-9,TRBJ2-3,TGTGCCAGCAGCCCCCACTCGATCACAGATACGCAGTATTTT,CASSPHSITDTQYF
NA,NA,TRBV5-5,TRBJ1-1,TGTGCTAGCAGCTTGGAGAGGGCGGGGGCGGCTGAAGCTTTCTTT,CASSLERAGAAEAFF
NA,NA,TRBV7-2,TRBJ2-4,TGTGCCAGCAGCTTACAGGGAGCGGAAAACATTCAGTACTTC,CASSLQGAENIQYF
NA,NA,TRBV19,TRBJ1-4,TGTGCCAGTAAGTTTCTCGGGACAACTAATGAAAAACTGTTTTTT,CASKFLGTTNEKLFF
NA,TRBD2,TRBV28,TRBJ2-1,TGTGCCAGCAGTCCCCGACGACTAGCTATTGAGCAGTTCTTC,CASSPRRLAIEQFF
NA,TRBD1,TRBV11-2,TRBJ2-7,TGTGCCAGCAGCTTAGTGAGTGGGACAGGGATAGTGGACGAGCAGTACTTC,CASSLVSGTGIVDEQYF
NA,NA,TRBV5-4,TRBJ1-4,TGTGCCAGCAGCTTGGGCGGACAGTCTGAAAAACTGTTTTTT,CASSLGGQSEKLFF
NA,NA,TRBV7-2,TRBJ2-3,TGTGCCAGCAGCCGCCTAGAAAGGCGGGCTGGCACAGATACGCAGTATTTT,CASSRLERRAGTDTQYF
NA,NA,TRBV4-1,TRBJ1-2,TGCGCCAGCAGCCCTTACAGGGACTCGGCCGCAAACTATGGCTACACCTTC,CASSPYRDSAANYGYTF
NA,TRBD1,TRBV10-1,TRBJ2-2,TGCGCCAGCAGTGAGCCGCTACAGGGGGCTGAGCGGGACGGGGAGCTGTTTTTT,CASSEPLQGAERDGELFF
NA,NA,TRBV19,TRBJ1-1,TGTGCCAGCTCTGCAGGATACACTGAAGCTTTCTTT,CASSAGYTEAFF
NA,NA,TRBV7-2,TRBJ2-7,TGTGCCAGCAGCTTAGGCAGGACACGGTACGAGCAGTACTTC,CASSLGRTRYEQYF
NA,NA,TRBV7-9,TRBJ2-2,TGTGCCAGCAGCTTAGTCCGCCTGGGGGGTTCGAACACCGGGGAGCTGTTTTTT,CASSLVRLGGSNTGELFF
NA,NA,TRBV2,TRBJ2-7,TGTGCCAGCAGCCCGACTCTATCCTACGAGCAGTACTTC,CASSPTLSYEQYF
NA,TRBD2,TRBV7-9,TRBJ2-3,TGTGCCAGCAGCTTGCTAGCGGGAGGCACAGATACGCAGTATTTT,CASSLLAGGTDTQYF
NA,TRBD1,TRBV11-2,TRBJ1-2,TGTGCCAGCAGCTTAGGGACAGGCTATGGCTACACCTTC,CASSLGTGYGYTF
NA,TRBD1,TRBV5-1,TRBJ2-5,TGCGCCAGCAGCTTAGAGGGGGCCGGAGAGACCCAGTACTTC,CASSLEGAGETQYF
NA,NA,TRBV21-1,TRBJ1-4,TGTGCCCACAGACTTATTAATGAAAAACTGTTTTTT,CAHRLINEKLFF
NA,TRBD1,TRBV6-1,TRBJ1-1,TGTGCCAGCAGCCGGGACAGGCTGAACACTGAAGCTTTCTTT,CASSRDRLNTEAFF
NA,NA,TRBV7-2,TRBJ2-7,TGTGCCAGCAGTTACCCGGGGGCGGGATTTTTCGAGCAGTACTTC,CASSYPGAGFFEQYF
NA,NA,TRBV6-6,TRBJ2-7,TGTGCCAGCAGTTCTTGGGCAGGGAGCCACGAGCAGTACTTC,CASSSWAGSHEQYF
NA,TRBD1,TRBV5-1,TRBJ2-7,TGCGCCAGCAGCTTAGGACAGGGAAGTGCCTACGAGCAGTACTTC,CASSLGQGSAYEQYF
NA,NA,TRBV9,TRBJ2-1,TGTGCCAGCAGCGTAGGATCGACAGAGCCTTGGAATGAGCAGTTCTTC,CASSVGSTEPWNEQFF
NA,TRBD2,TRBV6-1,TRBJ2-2,TGTGCCGGAAAGGGACTAGCGGGAGCCGGGGAGCTGTTTTTT,CAGKGLAGAGELFF
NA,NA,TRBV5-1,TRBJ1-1,TGCGCCAGCAGCTTCGGGCGCGGAATCAACAAGAACACTGAAGCTTTCTTT,CASSFGRGINKNTEAFF
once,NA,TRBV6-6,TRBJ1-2,TGTGCCAGCAGTACAGGCATTATCTATGGCTACACCTTC,CASSTGIIYGYTF
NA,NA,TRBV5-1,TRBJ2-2,TGCGCCAGCAGCTTGGTCCTGGGGTTCACCGGGGAGCTGTTTTTT,CASSLVLGFTGELFF
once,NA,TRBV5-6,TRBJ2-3,TGTGCCAGCAGCCCACCGAGCACAGATACGCAGTATTTT,CASSPPSTDTQYF
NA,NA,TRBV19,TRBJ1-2,TGTGCCAGTAGTATCCCAGCAGGCAACTATGGCTACACCTTC,CASSIPAGNYGYTF
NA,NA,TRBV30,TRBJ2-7,TGTGCCTGGAGTCGAGGGACCGTGACCTACGAGCAGTACTTC,CAWSRGTVTYEQYF
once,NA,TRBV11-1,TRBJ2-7,TGTGCCAGCAGCTTAAGCAGGGCGAACGAGCAGTACTTC,CASSLSRANEQYF
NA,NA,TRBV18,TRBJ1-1,TGTGCCAGCTCACCGACGGATTTGGTGAACACTGAAGCTTTCTTT,CASSPTDLVNTEAFF
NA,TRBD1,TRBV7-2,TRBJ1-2,TGTGCCAGCAGCAGCTTGGACAGGGCCTATGGCTACACCTTC,CASSSLDRAYGYTF
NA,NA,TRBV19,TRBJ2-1,TGTGCCGTAGGGGAGGGGGTTTCGGCCTACAATGAGCAGTTCTTC,CAVGEGVSAYNEQFF
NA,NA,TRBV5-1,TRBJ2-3,TGCGCCAGCAGCTTGGATCGACAGGCTAGCACAGATACGCAGTATTTT,CASSLDRQASTDTQYF
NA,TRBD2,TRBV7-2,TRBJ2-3,TGTGCCAGCAAGTTAATGACTAGCGGGAGAAGAGATACGCAGTATTTT,CASKLMTSGRRDTQYF
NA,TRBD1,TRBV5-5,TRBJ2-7,TGTGCCAGCAGCCCTCGACAGGGCAGCTCCTACGAGCAGTACTTC,CASSPRQGSSYEQYF
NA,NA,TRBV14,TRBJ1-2,TGTGCCAGCAGCCCAGGGACCCCTTTTGGCTATGGCTACACCTTC,CASSPGTPFGYGYTF
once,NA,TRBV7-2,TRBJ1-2,TGTGCCAGCAGTTCAAGGGACCCTTACTATGGCTACACCTTC,CASSSRDPYYGYTF
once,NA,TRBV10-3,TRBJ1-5,TGTGCCATCACCCGAGAGAGGGACGCTCAGCCCCAGCATTTT,CAITRERDAQPQHF
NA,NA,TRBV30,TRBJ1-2,TGTGCCTGGACCCGAAGCAGGGATAACTATGGCTACACCTTC,CAWTRSRDNYGYTF
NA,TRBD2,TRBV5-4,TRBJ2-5,TGTGCCAGCAGCTTGGGTCTAGCGGGAGAGACCCAGTACTTC,CASSLGLAGETQYF
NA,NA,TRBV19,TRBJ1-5,TGTGCCAGTAGTATAGTTGGGGGGGCAGGCAATCAGCCCCAGCATTTT,CASSIVGGAGNQPQHF
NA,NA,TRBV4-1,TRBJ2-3,TGCGCCGGCAGCCAAGATGACACCACAGATACGCAGTATTTT,CAGSQDDTTDTQYF
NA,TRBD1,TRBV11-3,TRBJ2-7,TGTGCCAGCAGCTTTTTAGAAGACAGGGGCAATAGATACGAGCAGTACTTC,CASSFLEDRGNRYEQYF